This T cell receptor (beta chain) comes out of a study of shared clonotypes between healthy human individuals. Sequencing used immunoSEQ multiplex PCR; TCRdb keeps in-frame clones, though not all of them. The data show about 480,000 clones, 75% to 85% seen once. This clone was counted ten times or more. Germline V gene data show CDR1 as ENHRY and CDR2 as SYGVKD. Trimming took 6 bases from V and 4 from J, leaving 10 bases between them. The CDR3 is 12 residues long. This clonotype originated in a woman in her 40s in good health. Some clones in this sample may be carry-over from other donors' samples. Sequenced material: PBMCs. The chain uses TRBV10-3 and TRBJ2-7, with D possibly being TRBD1 (5 bases). The CDR3 is CAISREGYEQYF. DNA of the CDR3: TGTGCCATCAGCAGGGAAGGTTACGAGCAGTACTTC.